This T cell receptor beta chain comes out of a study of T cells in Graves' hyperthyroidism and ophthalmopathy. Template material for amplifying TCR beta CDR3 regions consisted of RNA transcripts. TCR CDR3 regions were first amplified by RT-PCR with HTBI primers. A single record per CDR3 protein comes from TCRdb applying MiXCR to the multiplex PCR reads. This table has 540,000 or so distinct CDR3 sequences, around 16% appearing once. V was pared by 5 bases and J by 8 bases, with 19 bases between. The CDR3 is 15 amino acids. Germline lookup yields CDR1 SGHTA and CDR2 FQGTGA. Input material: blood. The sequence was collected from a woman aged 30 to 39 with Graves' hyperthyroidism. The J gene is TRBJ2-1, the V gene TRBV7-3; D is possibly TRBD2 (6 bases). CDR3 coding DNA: TGTGCCAGCAGCCCCGGGACTTTTGGATGGGATGAGCAGTTCTTC. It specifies CASSPGTFGWDEQFF.